The entry below gives a single T cell receptor (beta chain) sequence along with its context. The data derive from a study of blood T cell repertoires in COVID-19. Looking at the study overall: The study drew acute and convalescent COVID-19 samples from the United States, Italy and Spain. PBMCs, B-cell-depleted T cells, or T cells provided the cDNA or gDNA that made up the material.

Original processing notes: It was from reference gene primer amplification that nucleated cell counts were estimated. Here immunoSEQ multiplex PCR was the method, and the copy in TCRdb shows in-frame clones only, minus some. V and J calls and clone size are given by that table; D and trimming were obtained from the DNA. The sample carries about 140,000 clones, 60% to 85% recorded once. Losses at the gene ends were 5 bases for V and 10 bases for J; bases not matched to a gene: 13. This CDR3 comprises 14 residues. Germline assignment: CDR1 LNHDA and CDR2 SQIVND (reference sequence). The sequencing input was peripheral blood. This chain connects TRBV19 to TRBJ2-7, with TRBD1 matching 8 bases. This clonotype was obtained from a man aged 50 to 60 with active or convalescent COVID-19. This CDR3 is CASSSRNQGARQYF. For the CDR3, the DNA is TGTGCCAGTAGTTCCCGAAACCAGGGGGCGAGACAGTACTTC.